This T cell receptor (beta chain) was sequenced in a study of blood T cells in healthy people across ages (dated by TCRdb to about 2015). With regard to the full study: In model experiments, roughly one uniquely barcoded TCR beta cDNA molecule per two T cells was captured by template switching. The study measured age-related changes in TCR beta repertoire diversity using deep sequencing normalized with unique cDNA molecular identifiers. The donors were divided into four age groups: young (average around 17 years), middle-aged (over 35), aged (roughly 66) and long-lived (around 87). To avoid experimental bias, donors of different ages were spread randomly across the sequencing lanes. Using the same blood draw, the study looked at two additional independent replicas of 1 million unique cDNA reads for two donors, one aged 18 to 30 and the other aged 80 or older.

As concerns this clonotype: Its antigen remains undetermined. No base quality information exists; no much larger clone differs at one position.

The donors were 40 or so Caucasian individuals from Russia, aged roughly 6 to 95 years, who were systemically healthy. Around 10 milliliters of peripheral blood were collected from each donor into EDTA-treated Vacutainer tubes. PBMCs were isolated by Ficoll-Paque density-gradient centrifugation, with at least 6 million obtained per sample. Trizol reagent was used to extract total RNA from the PBMCs, yielding at least 5.5 micrograms per sample. For every donor, an aliquot of PBMCs went through flow cytometry to measure the percentages of naive CD45RAhigh/CD27high T cells. Beyond this particular receptor, the publication reports: Compared with the aged group, the long-lived group had more naive CD4+ T cells, fewer expanded clones and increased TCR diversity, suggesting age selection. Total diversity estimates from one million sequenced T cells were considered lower bounds and underestimates. Bulk unsorted PBMC profiling prevented conclusive comparison of naive and antigen-experienced compartments. As age increased, observed TCR beta diversity per million T cells dropped in a roughly linear way, and a significant reduction was already evident by age about 36. The percentage of naive T cells measured by flow cytometry correlated strongly with observed TCR beta diversity. Because the CMV infection status of the donors was unknown, age-related changes in expanded clonotypes may potentially have been confounded.

The CDR3 holds 13 amino acids from the cysteine to the phenylalanine. Just CDR3 DNA is preserved here, 39 bases in frame from base 1. V is trimmed back by 8 bases and J by 8 bases, and the junction contains 7 bases that no gene match accounts for. The library was prepared using 5' RACE. The sequencer was an Illumina HiSeq 2500. A second PCR of roughly 6 to 11 cycles was run with a J-beta primer mix and a sample-barcoded 5' primer. Each TCR beta cDNA molecule received a unique molecular identifier from a template-switch 5' adaptor carrying 12 random nucleotides. Each sample yielded at least 3 million CDR3-containing paired-end reads. The Mint cDNA synthesis kit, primed by a TRBC-specific oligonucleotide, was used to synthesize first-strand cDNA from all RNA. After uracil-DNA glycosylase treatment, a first 18-cycle PCR used universal primers M1SS and BC2_uni_R on all cDNA. The original pipeline was this. Each sample was normalized by randomly selecting 1 million high-quality reads, each carrying a distinct molecular identifier. Instead of being binned into consensus sequences, reads with shared molecular identifiers were discarded. MiTCR, run with a Q25 quality threshold and the strictest error-elimination algorithm, handled CDR3 identification, clonotype clustering and error correction. A nonparametric unseen species model using Euler transformation provided a lower-bound estimate of total TCR beta diversity. Using fastp at Q25 and MiXCR, TCRdb reprocessed the public reads and kept productive beta chains. Each CDR3 protein appears once, grouped with its most common genes and DNA. These V and J calls originate from TCRdb's pipeline instead of the authors' own analysis. The sample yields 600,000 or so distinct CDR3 sequences; around 20% were counted once. Jointly, the top ten make up more than 3% of the sample.

The specimen was blood. The chain is encoded by TRBV12-3 or TRBV12-4 joined to TRBJ1-4, with 8 bases aligning to TRBD1. The TCR sequence derives from a man between 65 and 80 years old in good health. The CDR3 amino acid sequence is: CASATGVEEKLFF. The nucleotide sequence reads TGTGCCAGCGCGACAGGGGTTGAGGAAAAACTGTTTTTT.